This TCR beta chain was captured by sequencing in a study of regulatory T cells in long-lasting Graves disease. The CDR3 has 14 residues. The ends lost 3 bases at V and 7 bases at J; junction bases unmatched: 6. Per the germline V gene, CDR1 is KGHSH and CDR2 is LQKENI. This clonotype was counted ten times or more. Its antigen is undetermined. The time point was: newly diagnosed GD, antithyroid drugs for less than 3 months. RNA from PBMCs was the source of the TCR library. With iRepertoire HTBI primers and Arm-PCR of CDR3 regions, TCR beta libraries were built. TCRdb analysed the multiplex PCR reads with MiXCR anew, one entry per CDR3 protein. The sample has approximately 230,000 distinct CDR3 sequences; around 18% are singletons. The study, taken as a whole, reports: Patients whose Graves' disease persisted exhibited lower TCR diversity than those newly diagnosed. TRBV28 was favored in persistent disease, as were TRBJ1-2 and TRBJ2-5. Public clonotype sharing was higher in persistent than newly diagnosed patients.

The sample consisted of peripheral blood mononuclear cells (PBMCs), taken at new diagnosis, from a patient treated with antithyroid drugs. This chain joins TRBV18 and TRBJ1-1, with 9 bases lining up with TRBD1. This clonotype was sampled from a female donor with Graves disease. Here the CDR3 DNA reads TGTGCCAGCTCACCCCCACAGGGGGCTGGTGAAGCTTTCTTT. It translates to CASSPPQGAGEAFF.